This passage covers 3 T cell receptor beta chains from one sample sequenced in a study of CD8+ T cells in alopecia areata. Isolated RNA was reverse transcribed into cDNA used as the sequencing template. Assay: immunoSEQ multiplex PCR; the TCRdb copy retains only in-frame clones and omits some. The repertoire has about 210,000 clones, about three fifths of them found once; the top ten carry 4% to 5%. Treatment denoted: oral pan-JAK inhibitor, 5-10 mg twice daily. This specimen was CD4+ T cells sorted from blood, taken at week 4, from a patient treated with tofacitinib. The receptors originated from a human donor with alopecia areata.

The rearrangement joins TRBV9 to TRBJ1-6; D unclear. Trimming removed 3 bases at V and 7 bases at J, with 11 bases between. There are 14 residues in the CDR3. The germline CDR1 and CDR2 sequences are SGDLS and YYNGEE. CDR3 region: CASSERTGNSPLHF. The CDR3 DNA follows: TGTGCCAGCAGCGAGAGGACGGGCAATTCACCCCTCCACTTT.

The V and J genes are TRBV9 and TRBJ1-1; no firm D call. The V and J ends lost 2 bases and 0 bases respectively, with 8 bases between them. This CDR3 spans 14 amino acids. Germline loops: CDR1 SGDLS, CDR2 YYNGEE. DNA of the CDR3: TGTGCCAGCAGCGTGAACCTCTTGAACACTGAAGCTTTCTTT. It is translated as CASSVNLLNTEAFF.

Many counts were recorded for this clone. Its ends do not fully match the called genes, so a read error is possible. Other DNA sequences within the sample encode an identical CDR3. This chain's CDR3 is CASSLERGETQYF. CDR3 sequence (DNA): TGTGCTAGCAGCTTGGAGCGGGGGGAGACCCAGTACTTC. This chain links TRBV7-7 with TRBJ2-5; 8 bases line up with TRBD2. The CDR3 is 13 residues long. Germline CDR1 is SSHAT and CDR2 is FNYEAQ (reference sequence).